The 13 T cell receptor beta chains below come from one sample, sequenced in a study of T cell repertoires in ileal Crohn's disease. Only in-frame clones appear in the TCRdb table, and some are missing; sequencing was by immunoSEQ multiplex PCR. The sample records 30,000 to 35,000 clones, over 75% being singletons. The sample consisted of ileal tissue. These TCRs come from an adult with Crohn's disease.

The chain carries TRBV30 and TRBJ2-3; 12 bases match TRBD2. Germline trimming cut 8 bases from V and 0 bases from J; bases unmatched to any gene: 0. Germline-derived CDR1 and CDR2 are GTSNPN and SVGIG (reference sequence). The CDR3 extends over 13 amino acids. Here the CDR3 reads CALAGGSTDTQYF. DNA for the CDR3: TGTGCCCTAGCGGGAGGGAGCACAGATACGCAGTATTTT.

In nucleotides, the CDR3 is TGTGCCAGCTCACCAGGGACAGAGGAGAAGCAGTACTTC. Amino acids: CASSPGTEEKQYF. This chain links TRBV18 with TRBJ2-7; 7 bases are shared with TRBD1. V dropped 2 bases and J dropped 8; count of bases not matched to a gene: 6. Per germline, CDR1 KGHSH and CDR2 LQKENI. This CDR3 is 13 amino acids long. The full variable domain, with the rest looked up from reference TRBV18 and TRBJ2-7, is NAGVMQNPRHLVRRRGQEARLRCSPMKGHSHVYWYRQLPEEGLKFMVYLQKENIIDESGMPKERFSAEFPKEGPSILRIQQVVRGDSAAYFCASSPGTEEKQYFGPGTRLTVT.

This sequence joins TRBV27 and TRBJ1-6, with a tentative D call TRBD1 (5 bases). The V end lost 6 bases, the J end lost 5 bases, and 14 bases lay between the germline ends. CDR1 and CDR2 from the germline V gene are MNHEY and SMNVEV (reference sequence). This CDR3 has 15 amino acids. CDR3 nucleotides: TGTGCCAGCAGCCCCGAACAGGCAAATAATTCACCCCTCCACTTT. This sequence encodes CASSPEQANNSPLHF.

The chain is built from TRBV19 and TRBJ2-7; 7 bases map to TRBD1. V lost 3 bases, J lost 4 bases, and 9 bases stayed unmatched. This CDR3 contains 15 residues. Germline V gene data show CDR1 as LNHDA and CDR2 as SQIVND (reference sequence). As DNA, the CDR3 is TGTGCCAGTAGTATCATAAGACAGGGAAGGTACGAGCAGTACTTC. As protein: CASSIIRQGRYEQYF.

The V call is TRBV7-2, the J call TRBJ1-3, with D maybe TRBD1 (5 bases). V was shortened by 3 bases and J by 2 bases, with 11 bases between the two germline ends. The length of the CDR3 is 15 residues. From germline, CDR1 is SGHTA and CDR2 FQGNSA. CDR3 DNA sequence: TGTGCCAGCAGCTTGTATCAGGGCGCTGGAAACACCATATATTTT. Amino acids: CASSLYQGAGNTIYF.

This clone showed up just a few times. The rearrangement joins TRBV2 to TRBJ2-2; perhaps TRBD2 as D (6 bases). V was clipped by 4 bases and J by 4 bases, with 13 bases between them. The CDR3 contains 15 residues. CDR1 is SNHLY, CDR2 FYNNEI, per germline. CDR3 residues: CASSGRGDVTGELFF. The CDR3 DNA reads as TGTGCCAGCAGTGGACGCGGGGACGTCACCGGGGAGCTGTTTTTT.

This clone was recorded only once. This chain uses TRBV7-9 with TRBJ2-7, with no clear D. Germline loops: CDR1 SEHNR, CDR2 FQNEAQ (reference sequence). V shed 1 base and J shed 3 bases, with 7 bases lying between them. The CDR3 is 13 residues long. CDR3 bases: TGTGCCAGCAGCTTAGGACACATCTACGAGCAGTACTTC. Protein product: CASSLGHIYEQYF.

The chain carries TRBV2 and TRBJ1-2, with TRBD1 matching 10 bases. CDR3 length equals 15 residues. V trimming: 6 bases; J trimming: 4 bases; junction bases outside the gene matches: 8. The germline gives CDR1 SNHLY, CDR2 FYNNEI. The CDR3 DNA reads TGTGCCAGCAGCTTCGGGACAGGGGAGGGCTATGGCTACACCTTC. It codes for CASSFGTGEGYGYTF.

The CDR3 loop is CASSLDLQAGEQFF. DNA for the CDR3: TGTGCCAGCAGCTTAGATCTCCAAGCGGGGGAGCAGTTCTTC. The genes are TRBV11-2 and TRBJ2-1; 7 bases fit TRBD2. This CDR3 contains 14 residues. The germline V gene encodes CDR1 SGHAT and CDR2 FQNNGV. V was pared by 0 bases and J by 10 bases, with 6 bases of the junction left unmatched.

V gene TRBV5-4 combines with J gene TRBJ2-7; 8 nucleotides match TRBD2. The V and J ends lost 4 bases and 2 bases, in that order; junction bases with no gene match: 5. CDR1 SGHNT and CDR2 YYREEE come from the germline V gene (reference sequence). The CDR3 is 14 residues long. CDR3 sequence (DNA): TGTGCCAGCAGCCCTACTAGCGGAACCTACGAGCAGTACTTC. This encodes CASSPTSGTYEQYF.

This clone has just a few counts. This sequence joins TRBV11-2 and TRBJ2-2; TRBD2 might be the D (5 bases). With 5 bases removed from V and 4 bases from J, the gap between germline ends came to 20 bases. Per the germline V gene, CDR1 is SGHAT and CDR2 is FQNNGV. This CDR3 spans 17 amino acids. Here the CDR3 reads CASSLLLGVGITGELFF. The CDR3 DNA sequence: TGTGCCAGCAGCCTACTGCTGGGAGTTGGGATCACCGGGGAGCTGTTTTTT.

This clone came up a few times. The chain employs TRBV5-1 and TRBJ2-7; D may be TRBD1 (5 bases). The CDR3 has 13 amino acids. V was trimmed by 0 bases and J by 5 bases, leaving 9 bases between them. Germline assignment: CDR1 SGHRS and CDR2 YFSETQ. CDR3 loop: CASSLASRDEQYF. DNA of the CDR3: TGCGCCAGCAGCTTGGCGTCCAGGGACGAGCAGTACTTC.

V gene TRBV29-1 combines with J gene TRBJ2-1, with 8 bases identical to TRBD1. This CDR3 is 13 amino acids long. The germline V gene encodes CDR1 SQVTM and CDR2 ANQGSEA. The CDR3 sequence is CRTGQGPYNEQFF. The DNA of the CDR3 is TGCAGGACCGGACAGGGACCCTACAATGAGCAGTTCTTC.